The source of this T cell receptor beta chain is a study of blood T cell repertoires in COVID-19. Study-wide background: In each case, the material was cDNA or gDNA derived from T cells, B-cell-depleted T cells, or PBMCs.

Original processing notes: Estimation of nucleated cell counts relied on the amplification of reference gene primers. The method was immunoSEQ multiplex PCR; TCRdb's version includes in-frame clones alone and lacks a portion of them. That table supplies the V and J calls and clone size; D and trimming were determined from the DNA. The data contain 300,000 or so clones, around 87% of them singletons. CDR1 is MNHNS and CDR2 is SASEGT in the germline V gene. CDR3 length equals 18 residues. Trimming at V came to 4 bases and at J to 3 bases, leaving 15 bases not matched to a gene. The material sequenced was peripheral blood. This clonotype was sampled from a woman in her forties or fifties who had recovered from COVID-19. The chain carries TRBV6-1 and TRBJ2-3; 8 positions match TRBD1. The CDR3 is CASSATLRRTGKTDTQYF. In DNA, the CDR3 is TGTGCCAGCAGTGCGACCCTCCGTCGGACAGGGAAAACAGATACGCAGTATTTT.